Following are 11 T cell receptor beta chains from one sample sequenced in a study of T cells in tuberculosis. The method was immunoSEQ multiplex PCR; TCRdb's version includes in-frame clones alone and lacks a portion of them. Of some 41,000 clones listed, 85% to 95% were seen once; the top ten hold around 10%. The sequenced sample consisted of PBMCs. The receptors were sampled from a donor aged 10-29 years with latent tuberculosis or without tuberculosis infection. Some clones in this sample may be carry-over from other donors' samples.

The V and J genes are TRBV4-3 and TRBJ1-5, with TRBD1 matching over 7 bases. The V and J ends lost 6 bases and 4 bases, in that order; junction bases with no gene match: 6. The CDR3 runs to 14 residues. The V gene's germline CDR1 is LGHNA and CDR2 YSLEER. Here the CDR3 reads CASSLDRENQPQHF. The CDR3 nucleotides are TGCGCCAGCAGTCTTGACAGGGAGAATCAGCCCCAGCATTTT.

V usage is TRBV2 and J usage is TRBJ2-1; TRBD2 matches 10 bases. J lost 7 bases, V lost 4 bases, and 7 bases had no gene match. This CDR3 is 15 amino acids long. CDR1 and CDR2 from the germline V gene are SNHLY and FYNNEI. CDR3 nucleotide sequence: TGTGCCAGCAGTGTATTGCTAGCGGGGGTTAATGAGCAGTTCTTC. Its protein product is CASSVLLAGVNEQFF.

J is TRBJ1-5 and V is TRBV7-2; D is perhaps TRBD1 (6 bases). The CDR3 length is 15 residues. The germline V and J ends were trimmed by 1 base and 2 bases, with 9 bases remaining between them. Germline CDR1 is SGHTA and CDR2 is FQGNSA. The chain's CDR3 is CASSLVAGGNQPQHF. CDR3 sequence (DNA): TGTGCCAGCAGCTTAGTGGCAGGGGGCAATCAGCCCCAGCATTTT.

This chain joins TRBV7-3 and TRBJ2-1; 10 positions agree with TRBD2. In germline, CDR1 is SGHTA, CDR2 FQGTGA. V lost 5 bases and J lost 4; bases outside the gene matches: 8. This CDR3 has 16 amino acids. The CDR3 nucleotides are TGTGCCAGCAGCACGCATCTAGCGGGGGCTTACAATGAGCAGTTCTTC. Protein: CASSTHLAGAYNEQFF.

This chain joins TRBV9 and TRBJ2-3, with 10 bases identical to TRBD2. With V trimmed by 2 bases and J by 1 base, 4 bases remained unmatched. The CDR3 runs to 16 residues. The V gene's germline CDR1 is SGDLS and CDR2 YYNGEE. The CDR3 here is CASSVRAGGGTDTQYF. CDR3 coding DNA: TGTGCCAGCAGCGTCCGAGCGGGGGGGGGCACAGATACGCAGTATTTT.

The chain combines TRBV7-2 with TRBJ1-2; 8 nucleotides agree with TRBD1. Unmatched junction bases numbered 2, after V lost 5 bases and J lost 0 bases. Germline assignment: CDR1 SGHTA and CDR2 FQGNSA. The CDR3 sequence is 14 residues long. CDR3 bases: TGTGCCAGCAGCCCGGACAGGGCTAACTATGGCTACACCTTC. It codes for CASSPDRANYGYTF.

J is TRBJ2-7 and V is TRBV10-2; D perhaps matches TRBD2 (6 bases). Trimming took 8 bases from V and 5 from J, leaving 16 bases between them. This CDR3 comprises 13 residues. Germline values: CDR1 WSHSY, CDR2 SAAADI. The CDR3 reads CASGGSSGNEQYF. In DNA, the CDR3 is TGCGCCAGCGGGGGGTCTTCGGGGAACGAGCAGTACTTC.

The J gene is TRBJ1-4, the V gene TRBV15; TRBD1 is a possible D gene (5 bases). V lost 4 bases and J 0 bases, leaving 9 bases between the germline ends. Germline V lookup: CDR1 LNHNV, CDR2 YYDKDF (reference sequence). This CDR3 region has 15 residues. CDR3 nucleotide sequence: TGTGCCACCAGCACAGGGCATGCAACTAATGAAAAACTGTTTTTT. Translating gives CATSTGHATNEKLFF.

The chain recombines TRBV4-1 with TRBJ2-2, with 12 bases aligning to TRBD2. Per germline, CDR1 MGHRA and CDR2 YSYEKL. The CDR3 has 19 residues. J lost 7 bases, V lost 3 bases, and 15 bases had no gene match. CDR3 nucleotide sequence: TGCGCCAGCAGCCAGTCTAGCGGGGGGGCTACAAGGATGAGCGGGGAGCTGTTTTTT. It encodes CASSQSSGGATRMSGELFF.

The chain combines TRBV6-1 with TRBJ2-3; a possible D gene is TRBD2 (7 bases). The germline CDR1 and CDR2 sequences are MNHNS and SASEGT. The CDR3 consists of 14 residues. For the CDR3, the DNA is TGTGGGTTGCGGGGGCAGGCCCGCACAGATACGCAGTATTTT. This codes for CGLRGQARTDTQYF.

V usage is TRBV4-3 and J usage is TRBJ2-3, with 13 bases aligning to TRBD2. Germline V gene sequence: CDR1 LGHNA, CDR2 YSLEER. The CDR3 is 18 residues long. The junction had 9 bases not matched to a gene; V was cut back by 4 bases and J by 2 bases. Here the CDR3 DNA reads TGCGCCAGCAGCCCAGGGACTAGCGGGGACCCCTACACAGATACGCAGTATTTT. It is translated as CASSPGTSGDPYTDTQYF.